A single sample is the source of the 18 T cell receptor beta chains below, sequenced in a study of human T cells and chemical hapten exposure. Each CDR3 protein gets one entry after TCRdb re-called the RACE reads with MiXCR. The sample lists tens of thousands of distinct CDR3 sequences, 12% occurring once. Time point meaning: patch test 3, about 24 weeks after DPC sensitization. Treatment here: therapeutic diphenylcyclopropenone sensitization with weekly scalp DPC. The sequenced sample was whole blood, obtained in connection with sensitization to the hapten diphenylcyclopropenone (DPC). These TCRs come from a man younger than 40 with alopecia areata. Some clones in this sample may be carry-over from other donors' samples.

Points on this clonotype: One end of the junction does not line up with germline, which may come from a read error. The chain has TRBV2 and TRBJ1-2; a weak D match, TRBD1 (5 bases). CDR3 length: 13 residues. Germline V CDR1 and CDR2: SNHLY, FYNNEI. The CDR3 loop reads CVSMRDSNYGYTF. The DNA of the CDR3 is TGTGTCAGCATGAGAGACAGTAACTATGGCTACACCTTC.

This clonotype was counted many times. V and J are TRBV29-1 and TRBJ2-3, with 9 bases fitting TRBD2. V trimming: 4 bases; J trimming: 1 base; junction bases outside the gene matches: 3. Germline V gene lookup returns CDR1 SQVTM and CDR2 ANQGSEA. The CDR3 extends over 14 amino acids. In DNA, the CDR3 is TGCAGCGTTGCTCAGCGGGGGGGCACAGATACGCAGTATTTT. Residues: CSVAQRGGTDTQYF.

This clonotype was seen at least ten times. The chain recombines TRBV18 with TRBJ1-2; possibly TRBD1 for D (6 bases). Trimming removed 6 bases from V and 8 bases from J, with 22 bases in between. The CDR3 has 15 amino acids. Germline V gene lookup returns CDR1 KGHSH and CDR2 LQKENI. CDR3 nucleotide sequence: TGTGCCAGCTCCCCCGAGGTGGGGGCAGGATCCGGCTACACCTTC. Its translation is CASSPEVGAGSGYTF.

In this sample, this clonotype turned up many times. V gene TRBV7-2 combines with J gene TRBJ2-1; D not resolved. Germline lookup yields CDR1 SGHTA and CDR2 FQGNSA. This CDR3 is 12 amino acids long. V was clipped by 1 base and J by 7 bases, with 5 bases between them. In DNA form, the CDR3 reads TGTGCCAGCAGCTTAGGAGTAAATGAGCAGTTCTTC. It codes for CASSLGVNEQFF.

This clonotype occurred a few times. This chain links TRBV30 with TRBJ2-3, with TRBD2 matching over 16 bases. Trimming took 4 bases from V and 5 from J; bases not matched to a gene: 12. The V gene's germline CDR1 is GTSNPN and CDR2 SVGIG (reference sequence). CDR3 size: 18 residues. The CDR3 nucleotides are TGTGCCTGGAAGCCGCAGGGGACTAGCGGGGGGGCCATAGATACGCAGTATTTT. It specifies CAWKPQGTSGGAIDTQYF.

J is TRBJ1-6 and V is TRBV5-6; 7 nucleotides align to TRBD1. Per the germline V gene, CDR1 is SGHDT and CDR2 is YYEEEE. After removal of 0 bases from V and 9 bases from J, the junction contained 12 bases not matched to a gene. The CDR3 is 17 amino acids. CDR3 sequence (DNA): TGTGCCAGCAGCTTGGAACAGGGGTACCTACGTAGTTCACCCCTCCACTTT. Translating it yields CASSLEQGYLRSSPLHF.

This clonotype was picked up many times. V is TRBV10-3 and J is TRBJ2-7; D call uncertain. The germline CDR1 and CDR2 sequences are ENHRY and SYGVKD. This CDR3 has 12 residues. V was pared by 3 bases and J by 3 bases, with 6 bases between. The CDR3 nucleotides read TGTGCCATCAGTGATTCACGCTACGAGCAGTACTTC. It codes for CAISDSRYEQYF.

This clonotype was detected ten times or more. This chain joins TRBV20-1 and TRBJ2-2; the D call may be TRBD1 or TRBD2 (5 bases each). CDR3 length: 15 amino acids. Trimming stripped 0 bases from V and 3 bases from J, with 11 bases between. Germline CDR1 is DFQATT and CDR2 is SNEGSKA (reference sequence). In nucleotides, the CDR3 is TGCAGTGCTAGAGAGGGGCCGAGGGACACCGGGGAGCTGTTTTTT. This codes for CSAREGPRDTGELFF.

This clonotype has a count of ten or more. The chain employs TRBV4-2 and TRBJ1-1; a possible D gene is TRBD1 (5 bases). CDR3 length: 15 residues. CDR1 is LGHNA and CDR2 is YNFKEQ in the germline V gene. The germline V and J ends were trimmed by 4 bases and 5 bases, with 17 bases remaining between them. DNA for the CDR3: TGTGCCAGCAGCCCTGGTCGACAGACGGGGACTGAAGCTTTCTTT. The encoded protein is CASSPGRQTGTEAFF.

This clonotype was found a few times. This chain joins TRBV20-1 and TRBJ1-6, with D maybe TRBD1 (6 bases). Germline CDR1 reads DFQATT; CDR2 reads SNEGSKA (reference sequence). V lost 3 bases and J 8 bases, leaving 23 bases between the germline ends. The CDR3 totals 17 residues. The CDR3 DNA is TGCAGTGCTAGGCTTTCGGACAGCATATCTGCGGATTCACCCCTCCACTTT. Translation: CSARLSDSISADSPLHF.

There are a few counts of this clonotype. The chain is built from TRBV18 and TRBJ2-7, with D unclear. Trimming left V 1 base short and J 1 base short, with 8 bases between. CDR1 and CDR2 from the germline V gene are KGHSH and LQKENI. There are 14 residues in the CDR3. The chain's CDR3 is CASSPQRDSYEQYF. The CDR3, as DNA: TGTGCCAGCTCACCACAGCGAGATTCCTACGAGCAGTACTTC.

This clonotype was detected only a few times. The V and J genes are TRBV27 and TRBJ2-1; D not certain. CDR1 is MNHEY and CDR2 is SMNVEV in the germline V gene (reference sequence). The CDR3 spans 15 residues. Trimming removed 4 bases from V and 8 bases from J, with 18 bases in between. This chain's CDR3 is CASSSRVSPGHEQFF. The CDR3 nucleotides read TGTGCCAGCAGTTCAAGGGTCTCCCCCGGGCATGAGCAGTTCTTC.

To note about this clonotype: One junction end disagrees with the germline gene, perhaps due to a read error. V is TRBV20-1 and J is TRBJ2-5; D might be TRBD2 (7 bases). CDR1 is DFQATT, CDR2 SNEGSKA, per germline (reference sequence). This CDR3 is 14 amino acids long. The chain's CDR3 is CSTRDLRGGGTQYF. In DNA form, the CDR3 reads TGCAGTACTAGAGATTTGAGGGGGGGCGGCACCCAGTACTTC.

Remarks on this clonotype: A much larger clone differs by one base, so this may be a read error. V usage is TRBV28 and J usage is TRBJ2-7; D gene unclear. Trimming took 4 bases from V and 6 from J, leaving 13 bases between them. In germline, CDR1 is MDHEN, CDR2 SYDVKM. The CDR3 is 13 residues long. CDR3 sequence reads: CASSSENSGEQYF. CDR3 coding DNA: TGTGCCAGCAGTTCGGAAAACAGTGGCGAGCAGTACTTC.

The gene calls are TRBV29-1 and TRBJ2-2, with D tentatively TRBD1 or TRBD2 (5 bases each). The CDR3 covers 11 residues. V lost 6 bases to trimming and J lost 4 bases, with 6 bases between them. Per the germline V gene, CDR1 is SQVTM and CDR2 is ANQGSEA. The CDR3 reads CSVGATGELFF. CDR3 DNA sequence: TGCAGCGTCGGGGCCACCGGGGAGCTGTTTTTT.

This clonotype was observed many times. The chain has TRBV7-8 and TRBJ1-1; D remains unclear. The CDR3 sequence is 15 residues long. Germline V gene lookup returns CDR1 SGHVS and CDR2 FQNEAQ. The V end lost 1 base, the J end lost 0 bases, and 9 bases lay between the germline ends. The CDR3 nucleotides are TGTGCCAGCAGCTTAGACCTCCACATGAACACTGAAGCTTTCTTT. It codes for CASSLDLHMNTEAFF.

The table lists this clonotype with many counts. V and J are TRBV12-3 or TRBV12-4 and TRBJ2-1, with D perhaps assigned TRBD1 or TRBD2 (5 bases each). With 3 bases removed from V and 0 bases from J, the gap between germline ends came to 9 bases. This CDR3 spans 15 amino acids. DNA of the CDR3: TGTGCCAGCAGTTTCGCAGGGAGCTCCTACAATGAGCAGTTCTTC. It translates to CASSFAGSSYNEQFF.

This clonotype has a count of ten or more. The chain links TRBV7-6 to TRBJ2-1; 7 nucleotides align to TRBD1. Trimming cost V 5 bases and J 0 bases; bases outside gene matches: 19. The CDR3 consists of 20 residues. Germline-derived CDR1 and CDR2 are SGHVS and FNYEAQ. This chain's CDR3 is CASSTYAQRGPESSYNEQFF. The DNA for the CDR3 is TGTGCCAGCAGCACGTACGCGCAGAGGGGGCCCGAGAGCTCCTACAATGAGCAGTTCTTC.